This T cell receptor (beta chain) emerged from a study of response to subunit inactivated influenza vaccine. TCRdb independently ran MiXCR on the RT-PCR reads; one entry per CDR3 protein. The sample yields 500,000 to 700,000 distinct CDR3 sequences, 20% to 25% seen once. This clonotype was observed at least ten times. Germline CDR1 is SSHAT and CDR2 is FNYEAQ (reference sequence). V lost 5 bases and J 4 bases, leaving 11 bases between the germline ends. The CDR3 is made up of 13 amino acids. The sample also formed part of further work on T cells expressing NK-cell markers. That study adds: UMIs accompanied the 5'RACE template switching by which TCR beta cDNA was made.

This sequence originates from a man aged 45 to 65 who received an inactivated influenza vaccine. The chain couples TRBV7-7 to TRBJ2-5; D is unresolved. This material consisted of CD4+ T cells sorted from PBMCs, taken 12 days after vaccination. The CDR3 DNA reads TGTGCCAGCAGCCACGAAGCCCTAGAGACCCAGTACTTC. This translates into CASSHEALETQYF.